This is a list of T cell receptor beta chains from one sample in a study of blood T cell repertoires in COVID-19. Generated by immunoSEQ multiplex PCR, the TCRdb table keeps only in-frame clones and is missing some. The sample consists of about 260,000 clones, more than 85% of them appearing once. The specimen was PBMCs or T cells enriched from blood (not recorded which). Receptors were obtained from a man aged 35 to 55 who had been exposed to COVID-19. Both conserved end residues are part of each CDR3. D genes are given only for firm matches. A row's size may be missing; if present it is once, few, many or a size class.

.	TRBV19	.	TRBJ1-1	CASITYMEAFF	TGTGCCAGTATTACGTACATGGAAGCTTTCTTT
.	TRBV29-1	.	TRBJ2-7	CSVNVPSSSYEQYF	TGCAGCGTTAACGTTCCCTCCAGCTCCTACGAGCAGTACTTC
once	TRBV13	TRBD1	TRBJ2-1	CASTSGQSSYNEQFF	TGTGCCAGCACCTCGGGACAGAGCTCCTACAATGAGCAGTTCTTC
.	TRBV19	.	TRBJ1-1	CASIIVGGGATEAFF	TGTGCCAGTATAATAGTGGGTGGCGGCGCGACTGAAGCTTTCTTT
.	TRBV9	TRBD1	TRBJ1-1	CASSALTGGSTEAFF	TGTGCCAGCAGCGCCCTCACAGGGGGCTCCACTGAAGCTTTCTTT
once	TRBV19	TRBD1	TRBJ1-5	CASKPGQGANQPQHF	TGTGCCAGTAAACCGGGACAGGGGGCCAATCAGCCCCAGCATTTT
.	TRBV9	TRBD1	TRBJ1-2	CASSVVGTGRYGYTF	TGTGCCAGCAGCGTAGTTGGGACAGGGAGATATGGCTACACCTTC
.	TRBV5-4	.	TRBJ2-1	CASSVTSFEQFF	TGTGCCAGCAGCGTTACTAGCTTTGAGCAGTTCTTC
.	TRBV4-2	.	TRBJ2-1	CASSQDLAGLIYNEQFF	TGTGCCAGCAGCCAAGATTTGGCGGGACTGATCTACAATGAGCAGTTCTTC
.	TRBV7-3	TRBD2	TRBJ2-2	CASSSTRLAGDTGELFF	TGTGCCAGCAGCTCGACACGACTAGCGGGAGACACCGGGGAGCTGTTTTTT
few	TRBV28	.	TRBJ2-2	CASSRQDLEAGELFF	TGTGCCAGCAGTCGACAGGACCTGGAGGCCGGGGAGCTGTTTTTT
.	TRBV9	.	TRBJ2-2	CASSVFAGPHPGELFF	TGTGCCAGCAGCGTATTTGCGGGACCCCATCCCGGGGAGCTGTTTTTT
.	TRBV21-1	.	TRBJ1-5	CASNRDRNQPQHF	TGTGCCAGCAACCGGGACAGAAATCAGCCCCAGCATTTT
.	TRBV28	.	TRBJ1-2	CASSLTGFDYGYTF	TGTGCCAGCAGCCTAACAGGGTTCGACTATGGCTACACCTTC
.	TRBV19	.	TRBJ2-1	CASSRQGGSYNEQFF	TGTGCCAGTAGTAGGCAGGGAGGCTCCTACAATGAGCAGTTCTTC
.	TRBV3-1/TRBV3-2	.	TRBJ2-1	CASSQGVSEGEQFF	TGTGCCAGCAGCCAAGGCGTCAGTGAGGGTGAGCAGTTCTTC
.	TRBV15	TRBD2	TRBJ2-3	CATSRAISGNTQYF	TGTGCCACCAGCAGAGCGATTAGCGGGAATACGCAGTATTTT
.	TRBV11-3	TRBD2	TRBJ2-1	CASSFGRGRSNSEQFF	TGTGCCAGCAGCTTCGGGAGGGGACGCTCCAACAGTGAGCAGTTCTTC
.	TRBV4-1	.	TRBJ2-1	CASSQGWDTYNEQFF	TGCGCCAGCAGCCAAGGATGGGACACCTACAATGAGCAGTTCTTC
once	TRBV19	TRBD1	TRBJ2-2	CASRGLGTGELFF	TGTGCCAGCAGGGGGCTTGGCACCGGGGAGCTGTTTTTT
once	TRBV28	TRBD2	TRBJ2-2	CASSLTAGVVGELFF	TGTGCCAGCAGTTTAACAGCGGGAGTGGTCGGGGAGCTGTTTTTT
.	TRBV5-4	TRBD2	TRBJ2-5	CASSWIGTKKETQYF	TGTGCCAGCAGCTGGATTGGGACTAAAAAAGAGACCCAGTACTTC
.	TRBV12-5	TRBD1	TRBJ2-7	CACSRGHSYEQYF	TGTGCTTGTAGCAGGGGGCATTCATACGAGCAGTACTTC
once	TRBV24-1	.	TRBJ1-1	CATSEPRGGAEAFF	TGTGCCACCAGTGAACCCCGAGGGGGGGCTGAAGCTTTCTTT
.	TRBV30	TRBD1	TRBJ1-5	CAWSYIGQAYNQPQHF	TGTGCCTGGAGCTACATTGGACAGGCATACAATCAGCCCCAGCATTTT
.	TRBV19	.	TRBJ1-5	CASRRTRGNQPQHF	TGTGCCAGTAGGAGGACAAGGGGCAATCAGCCCCAGCATTTT
.	TRBV18	.	TRBJ1-2	CASSPAQDSLYGYTF	TGTGCCAGCTCACCAGCCCAGGACAGCCTCTATGGCTACACCTTC
.	TRBV4-3	TRBD1	TRBJ1-3	CASSPTQGGHSGNTIYF	TGCGCCAGCAGCCCCACCCAGGGGGGCCACTCTGGAAACACCATATATTTT
.	TRBV11-2	TRBD1	TRBJ2-1	CASSPRTGRNEQFF	TGTGCCAGCAGCCCGAGGACAGGGAGGAATGAGCAGTTCTTC
.	TRBV7-9	TRBD1	TRBJ2-5	CASSHETGYEETQYF	TGTGCCAGCAGCCATGAGACAGGGTATGAGGAGACCCAGTACTTC
once	TRBV28	.	TRBJ1-2	CASSLNLGDNYGYTF	TGTGCCAGCAGTTTAAATTTAGGGGATAACTATGGCTACACCTTC
.	TRBV11-2	.	TRBJ2-2	CASSLGGTGELFF	TGTGCCAGCAGCTTGGGGGGAACCGGGGAGCTGTTTTTT
once	TRBV2	TRBD1	TRBJ1-2	CASSGQGAGYTF	TGTGCCAGCAGTGGACAGGGTGCTGGCTACACCTTC
.	TRBV13	.	TRBJ1-3	CASSSSLLGEAGNTIYF	TGTGCCAGCAGTTCCAGTCTCCTAGGGGAGGCTGGAAACACCATATATTTT
.	TRBV5-1	.	TRBJ1-1	CASSFETYTEAFF	TGCGCCAGCAGCTTCGAGACTTACACTGAAGCTTTCTTT
.	TRBV6-6	TRBD1	TRBJ1-1	CASFPTGETEAFF	TGTGCCAGCTTTCCAACAGGGGAGACTGAAGCTTTCTTT
.	TRBV3-1/TRBV3-2	TRBD2	TRBJ2-5	CASSLAGLEETQYF	TGTGCCAGCAGTCTAGCGGGATTAGAGGAGACCCAGTACTTC
.	TRBV30	TRBD2	TRBJ2-3	CAWSYQSGRGDTQYF	TGTGCCTGGAGTTACCAAAGCGGGAGAGGAGATACGCAGTATTTT
once	TRBV5-6	TRBD2	TRBJ2-1	CASSLLAGGYNEQFF	TGTGCCAGCAGCTTGTTAGCGGGAGGCTACAATGAGCAGTTCTTC
.	TRBV7-2	TRBD1	TRBJ1-5	CASSVTGGNQPQHF	TGTGCCAGCAGCGTAACAGGGGGGAATCAGCCCCAGCATTTT
.	TRBV9	.	TRBJ2-1	CASRASNNEQFF	TGTGCCAGCAGGGCCTCGAACAATGAGCAGTTCTTC
few	TRBV11-2	.	TRBJ1-4	CASSLGQAGVEKLFF	TGTGCCAGCAGCTTAGGACAGGCGGGTGTTGAAAAACTGTTTTTT
.	TRBV10-3	.	TRBJ2-4	CAISESAGVAKNIQYF	TGTGCCATCAGTGAGTCGGCAGGGGTAGCCAAAAACATTCAGTACTTC
once	TRBV21-1	.	TRBJ2-6	CASSKRDSFILTF	TGTGCCAGCAGCAAGCGGGACAGTTTCATCCTGACTTTC
.	TRBV10-3	TRBD1	TRBJ2-3	CAITKGQGTTDTQYF	TGTGCCATCACCAAGGGACAGGGGACCACAGATACGCAGTATTTT
.	TRBV6-2/TRBV6-3	.	TRBJ1-1	CASSYSMGQLNTEAFF	TGTGCCAGCAGTTACTCGATGGGACAACTGAACACTGAAGCTTTCTTT
.	TRBV18	TRBD1	TRBJ1-5	CASSPLQGQGQPQHF	TGTGCCAGCTCACCATTACAGGGACAGGGTCAGCCCCAGCATTTT
.	TRBV11-2	.	TRBJ1-1	CASSLVQVLGTNTEAFF	TGTGCCAGCAGCTTGGTTCAAGTGCTGGGCACGAACACTGAAGCTTTCTTT
.	TRBV7-2	TRBD2	TRBJ2-4	CASSLGLAGRLAKNIQYF	TGTGCCAGCAGCTTAGGTCTAGCGGGAAGACTAGCCAAAAACATTCAGTACTTC
.	TRBV18	.	TRBJ1-3	CASSPSAGARSSGNTIYF	TGTGCCAGCTCACCGTCGGCAGGGGCAAGATCGTCTGGAAACACCATATATTTT
.	TRBV5-4	.	TRBJ2-5	CASSQTSGGVGETQYF	TGTGCCAGCAGCCAAACCTCAGGAGGGGTAGGGGAGACCCAGTACTTC
.	TRBV5-1	TRBD1	TRBJ1-1	CASRTGDNTEAFF	TGCGCCAGCAGGACAGGGGATAACACTGAAGCTTTCTTT
.	TRBV5-1	.	TRBJ2-7	CASSYDWLTYEQYF	TGCGCCAGCAGCTACGACTGGCTAACCTACGAGCAGTACTTC
.	TRBV11-3	.	TRBJ1-2	CASSFGGDYGYTF	TGTGCCAGCAGCTTTGGGGGCGACTATGGCTACACCTTC
.	TRBV5-4	.	TRBJ2-5	CASRTDLASETQYF	TGTGCCAGCAGGACAGATTTAGCCTCGGAGACCCAGTACTTC
.	TRBV28	.	TRBJ1-5	CATPGEGGNQPQHF	TGTGCCACCCCGGGAGAGGGCGGCAATCAGCCCCAGCATTTT